This T cell receptor (beta chain) is from a study of PD-L1 blockade in urothelial cancer. In the study overall: From about 2014, patients received atezolizumab, given as 1,200 mg intravenously every 3 weeks.

Assay used: immunoSEQ multiplex PCR; TCRdb lists only in-frame clones, some missing. The table includes about 95,000 clones, 90% detected once. Regarding time point: pretreatment peripheral blood. V shed 5 bases and J shed 4 bases, with 14 bases lying between them. The germline V gene has CDR1 LNHDA and CDR2 SQIVND (reference sequence). The CDR3 has 14 amino acids. Comment on this clone: Its cognate antigen is unknown.

Study conclusions and caveats: Durable-benefit patients had greater expansion of tumor-associated blood clones at 3 weeks.

The receptor was derived from a man aged 55 to 70 with urothelial cancer. V is TRBV19 and J is TRBJ1-2; possibly TRBD1 for D (6 bases). The material was PBMCs, obtained around atezolizumab (anti-PD-L1) treatment. The DNA of the CDR3 is TGTGCCAGTAGTTACAGGGAAGGCTCCTATGGCTACACCTTC. Translating gives CASSYREGSYGYTF.